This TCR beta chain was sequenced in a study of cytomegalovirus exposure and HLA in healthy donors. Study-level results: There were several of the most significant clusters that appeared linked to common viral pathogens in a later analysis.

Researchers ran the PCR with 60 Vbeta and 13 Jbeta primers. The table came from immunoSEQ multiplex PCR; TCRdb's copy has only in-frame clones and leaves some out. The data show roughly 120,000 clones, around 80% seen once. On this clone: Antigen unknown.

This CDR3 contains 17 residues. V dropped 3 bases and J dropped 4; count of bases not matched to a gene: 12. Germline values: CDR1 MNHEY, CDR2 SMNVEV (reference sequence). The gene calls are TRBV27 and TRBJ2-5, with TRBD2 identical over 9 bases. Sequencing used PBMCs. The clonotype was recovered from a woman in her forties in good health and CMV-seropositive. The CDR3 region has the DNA TGTGCCAGCAGTTTTGGTGGGCGGGGGGGGCTGGCAGAGACCCAGTACTTC. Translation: CASSFGGRGGLAETQYF.